The source of this TCR beta chain is a study of cytomegalovirus exposure and HLA in healthy donors (dated by TCRdb to about 2017). About the full investigation: An earlier analysis of some 550 of the donors reported about 290 Gb of sequence data and roughly 110 million unique TCR beta sequences from about 200 million T cells. An early release covering approximately 600 HLA-typed donors comprised about 300 gigabases of sequencing data and around 80 million unique TCR sequences. The genetic ancestry cluster associated with self-reported Caucasian donors included 80% to 90% of the roughly 400 genotyped donors. The study aimed to test whether cataloging public T cell receptors could reveal signatures of past pathogen exposure. Using immunosequencing, the study profiled T cell repertoires from around 670 subjects and related those repertoires to cytomegalovirus serostatus. Besides the first cohort of about 730 subjects, a separate validation cohort made up of 90 to 150 different subjects was used. The study combined high-throughput TCR immunosequencing, statistical association of individual TCRs with disease status, and machine learning to predict cytomegalovirus infection status. A later analysis re-examined previously published TCR beta repertoires from more than 600 donors and added high-resolution HLA genotyping to investigate patterns of TCR occurrence. The later analysis used no new phenotypic data to find candidate immune exposures, relying instead on TCR beta sequences and their occurrence across donors. In an earlier analysis of a few hundred of the donors, high-throughput TCR beta sequencing was used to judge whether each TCR beta V gene segment behaved as functional or pseudogenic. Donor age, sex, ethnicity and CMV serostatus were compiled alongside the repertoire data. A later genetic analysis used genome-wide SNP genotypes for about 65% of the 666 donors, treating that subset as a discovery cohort. Every repertoire in the discovery cohort had been generated on one and the same sequencing platform. HLA typing included class I and class II loci at four-digit resolution. The number of donors typed differed by locus, with roughly 629-640 for A, B, C, DRB1 and DQB1, about 500 for DQA1, under 610 for DPA1, and over 400 for DPB1. A handful of DR-DQ haplotypes were handled as single units for association and clustering because linkage in the cohort was strong. Across around 400 genotyped donors of the cohort, an average of about 200,000 unique TCR beta nucleotide sequences per donor were sequenced, and roughly 20% of those sequences were non-productive.

The cohort was made up of 666 healthy bone marrow donors. At the time of sampling, every cohort member was nominally healthy, though immune exposures that went unrecorded were likely present. The donor was CMV seronegative and belonged to the group of over 300 seronegative cohort members. A peripheral blood sample was provided by each donor, and peripheral blood mononuclear cells were used for TCR beta sequencing. The Qiagen DNeasy Blood Extraction Kit was used to extract genomic DNA from the blood cell samples. This clone was seen a few times. Its binding antigen is unknown. Per-nucleotide qualities are absent, and no much larger clonotype sits a single base away. From the germline V gene, CDR1 is SGHAT and CDR2 is FQNNGV. The junction carries 12 bases between V and J, which are trimmed by 1 base and 5 bases respectively. From the cysteine up to the phenylalanine, the CDR3 has a length of 15 residues. Only the CDR3 DNA is retained, 45 bases long and in frame from the first base.

Paper-wide results and their limitations: This cohort had only TCR beta chains sequenced, and the lack of alpha or paired-chain data limited which features could be detected. In a later analysis, TCR association rates were found to vary across HLA loci, with the most associated TCRs seen for DRB1 alleles and the fewest for HLA-C alleles. In a later analysis, several top co-occurrence clusters were reported to appear linked to parvovirus B19, influenza, CMV and Epstein-Barr virus. HLA typing was unavailable for some donors at each locus, so association tests used only the typed subset. Cytomegalovirus status was reported to be diagnosed by the classifier with high specificity and sensitivity in both the original and validation cohorts. Across donors, most TCR sequences were observed very rarely, whereas some public TCRs were present in many individuals. Three of the identified cytomegalovirus-associated TCR beta chains were confirmed in vitro to be specific for cytomegalovirus antigens. In an earlier analysis of more than 500 of the donors, most TCR beta V segments appeared in productive rearrangements about 87% or about 30% of the time, broadly matching IMGT annotations. In a later genetic analysis, fewer N-insertions in productive TCRs were reported among donors in an Asian-associated ancestry cluster than the 666-donor mean. When HLA alleles, especially DR and DQ, strongly co-occurred, TCR associations were difficult to assign to individual alleles. Because counts were too low, 15 to 20 rarely observed V segments, including chromosome 9 orphons, were excluded from the earlier analysis of 500 to 700 of the donors. It was suggested by the authors that the approach could potentially be generalized to other disease states and immunological phenotypes. Correlated functional status among segregating V segments might reflect linkage disequilibrium, but an unknown experimental factor could not be ruled out. A further reported finding was that TCR beta sequences accurately predicted the HLA-A and HLA-B alleles for most subjects in the first cohort. Presence/absence analyses assumed roughly uniform sequencing depth across donors, an assumption that may not hold. In a later analysis, some 18,000 TCR beta sequences were associated with specific HLA alleles at a false discovery rate of 0.05. The sequencing pipeline was judged likely to have produced a cluster of highly shared sequence variants as a technical artifact. Immune exposure information for the cohort was limited to CMV serostatus. An association between a missense DCLRE1C variant and V-gene and J-gene trimming of TCR beta chains was found in a later genetic analysis and replicated in an independent cohort. Some IMGT-functional V segments, including TRBV6-2 and TRBV6-3, could not be told apart with the 87-base-pair reads, so those segments were excluded. A later analysis found that HLA-associated TCR beta chains were more clonally expanded and had lower generation probabilities than equally common non-associated chains. The study listed 164 TCR beta chains as associated with cytomegalovirus. According to a later analysis, most CMV-associated TCR beta chains appeared to be HLA-restricted, and the HLA associations seemed to be driven largely by CMV exposure.

The library was made by the immunoSEQ multiplex PCR assay. A mixture of 60 forward primers for TCR Vbeta segments and 13 reverse primers for TCR Jbeta segments was used in the multiplex PCR. A multiplex PCR assay on genomic DNA amplified the CDR3 region of rearranged TCR beta genes. The amplified TCR beta libraries were sequenced on the Illumina HiSeq System as 87-base-pair reads. Concerning the study's data processing: Across the 670 or so repertoires, a later analysis counted 80 million or so unique TCR beta chains, approximately 10 million of which were shared by at least two donors. To remove PCR and sequencing errors, raw reads were error-corrected and collapsed into unique sequences using a nearest-neighbor algorithm that merged closely related sequences. Alignment of CDR3 sequences to IMGT reference sequences was used to assign V, D and J gene segments. For a sequence to be retained, at least a six-nucleotide match to both a V gene segment and a J gene segment was required. Rearrangements were called productive when the CDR3 lacked stop codons and stayed in frame with V and J; all others were non-productive. CDR3 was defined by IMGT convention, running from the second conserved V-encoded cysteine to the conserved J-encoded phenylalanine. The earlier analysis of roughly 590 of the donors excluded any sequence lacking an unambiguous match to a single V gene segment. An earlier analysis of several hundred of the donors called V segments functional above 56.7% productive rearrangements and segregating when the between-donor standard deviation exceeded 5%. A statistical classification framework was developed to diagnose cytomegalovirus status using the catalog of TCR beta chain sequences. V and J gene assignment, in a later analysis, came from comparing TCR nucleotide sequences with IMGT/GENE-DB human TR gene sequences. In a later analysis, CDR3 sequences and most-parsimonious VDJ recombination scenarios were assigned using the TCRdist pipeline. In a later analysis, each TCR beta chain was defined by its CDR3 amino acid sequence together with its V-gene family, and reads without a unique V-gene family were excluded. In a later analysis, approximately 590 highly shared, low-generation-probability nucleotide sequences were removed to address suspected cross-contamination and a sequencing artifact. For each public chain, a later analysis derived a clonal expansion index from normalized ranks of inferred template counts within each repertoire. A later analysis computed generation probabilities with a VDJ recombination model fitted to out-of-frame rearrangements, and checked the results against IGoR. Hypergeometric tests were used in a later analysis to score TCR-TCR, TCR-HLA and TCR-CMV co-occurrence, with a repertoire-size bias correction applied to the TCR pairs. A later analysis estimated false discovery rates by permuting HLA or CMV assignments 20 times. In a later analysis, co-occurring TCRs were grouped using DBSCAN, and TCRdist sequence similarity was added for clustering within HLA-allele-positive subsets. Repertoires with fewer than 30,000 or more than 120,000 public chains, plus five repertoires with anomalous nucleotide sharing, were excluded from co-occurrence clustering. Here the immuneACCESS table is served through TCRdb, limited to in-frame sequences with V and J called. Missing clones are a known gap in these copies; in checked studies unresolved V genes cover under half, and the rest lacks a known reason. Clone size and the V and J calls come from that table; the DNA yielded D and trimming. This sample gives 150,000 to 200,000 clones in total; around 78% of them show up just once. The ten largest clones take up 1.5% to 2% of the sample.

Rearrangement joined TRBV11-2 to TRBJ1-5; no D gene call is confident. The clonotype originates from a man younger than 40 in good health and CMV-seronegative. The sequencing sample was made of PBMCs. This receptor carries the CDR3 CASSLGVGRDQPQHF. The base sequence is TGTGCCAGCAGCTTAGGGGTAGGGAGGGATCAGCCCCAGCATTTT.